These T cell receptor beta chains were read from a single sample in a study of OX40 agonist ivuxolimab in advanced cancers. Assay: immunoSEQ multiplex PCR; the TCRdb copy retains only in-frame clones and omits some. The repertoire consists of roughly 56,000 clones, with more than 75% occurring once and the leading ten covering roughly 4.5%. Source: CD4+ or CD8+ T cells sorted from blood, taken in a trial of the OX40 agonist ivuxolimab. These receptors originate from an adult with an advanced solid tumor such as melanoma, head and neck, liver or kidney cancer. The CDR3 runs from the conserved cysteine through the conserved F or W. The D gene is left open where the match is weak. Rows give clone size only sometimes, using once, few, many, or a class for an expanded clone.

j_call v_call d_call clone_size cdr3_length cdr3_aa cdr3_nt
TRBJ2-7 TRBV7-9 - - 11 CASEGEGGLYF TGTGCCAGCGAGGGGGAGGGTGGACTATACTTC
TRBJ2-1 TRBV6-5 - - 15 CASSYSSLGGHEQFF TGTGCCAGCAGTTACTCGAGCTTGGGCGGCCATGAGCAGTTCTTC
TRBJ2-4 TRBV15 TRBD1 - 18 CATSSLTGGFLAKNIQYF TGTGCCACCAGCAGTCTGACAGGGGGTTTCCTAGCCAAAAACATTCAGTACTTC
TRBJ2-7 TRBV6-1 TRBD1 - 13 CASNRDRGYEQYF TGTGCCAGCAATAGGGACAGGGGCTACGAGCAGTACTTC
TRBJ2-6 TRBV27 - - 17 CASSLSTSSSGANVLTF TGTGCCAGCAGTTTATCGACGTCGAGCTCTGGGGCCAACGTCCTGACTTTC
TRBJ2-2 TRBV4-3 TRBD2 few 18 CASSQVLGLAGDTGELFF TGCGCCAGCAGCCAAGTCTTGGGACTAGCGGGAGACACCGGGGAGCTGTTTTTT
TRBJ2-1 TRBV11-1 - - 11 CARETVDEQFF TGTGCCAGGGAGACCGTAGATGAGCAGTTCTTC
TRBJ2-5 TRBV5-1 - - 15 CASSPLPWPRETQYF TGCGCCAGCAGCCCCCTCCCGTGGCCAAGGGAGACCCAGTACTTC
TRBJ2-2 TRBV19 TRBD2 - 16 CASSSFSGSATGELFF TGTGCCAGTAGTAGCTTTAGCGGGAGCGCGACCGGGGAGCTGTTTTTT
TRBJ1-5 TRBV15 - - 14 CATSRVGDNQPQHF TGTGCCACCAGCAGAGTTGGGGACAATCAGCCCCAGCATTTT
TRBJ1-5 TRBV28 - - 13 CASRNPTGEPQHF TGTGCCAGCAGAAACCCTACGGGGGAACCCCAGCATTTT
TRBJ2-3 TRBV9 - - 14 CASSASAGTDTQYF TGTGCCAGCAGCGCGTCGGCGGGTACAGATACGCAGTATTTT
TRBJ2-1 TRBV14 - - 19 CASSQEWGKTGSVYNEQFF TGTGCCAGCAGCCAAGAATGGGGGAAGACAGGAAGCGTATACAATGAGCAGTTCTTC
TRBJ1-1 TRBV5-6 - - 13 CASFFRENTEAFF TGTGCCAGCTTTTTCAGGGAGAACACTGAAGCTTTCTTT
TRBJ2-4 TRBV28 - - 14 CASGTPLAKNIQYF TGTGCCAGCGGGACCCCTTTAGCCAAAAACATTCAGTACTTC
TRBJ2-5 TRBV5-1 - - 14 CASSPAGVKYTEYF TGCGCCAGCAGCCCTGCAGGTGTTAAGTATACGGAGTACTTC
TRBJ1-1 TRBV11-2 - once 13 CASRIAVNTEAFF TGTGCCAGCAGGATAGCTGTGAACACTGAAGCTTTCTTT
TRBJ2-1 TRBV9 TRBD2 - 15 CASSVGLAEDNEQFF TGTGCCAGCAGCGTAGGACTAGCGGAAGACAATGAGCAGTTCTTC
TRBJ2-7 TRBV11-2 TRBD1 few 15 CASSPRTGGHYEQYF TGTGCCAGCAGCCCTCGGACAGGGGGCCACTACGAGCAGTACTTC
TRBJ2-3 TRBV7-9 - - 12 CASSPASDTQYF TGTGCCAGCAGCCCAGCCTCAGATACGCAGTATTTT
TRBJ1-4 TRBV7-9 TRBD1 few 14 CASSYRGSNEKLFF TGTGCCAGCAGCTACAGGGGTTCTAATGAAAAACTGTTTTTT
TRBJ2-5 TRBV11-3 TRBD2 - 17 CASSTPGLAAIQETQYF TGTGCCAGCAGCACTCCGGGACTAGCGGCCATTCAAGAGACCCAGTACTTC
TRBJ2-2 TRBV9 - - 11 CAIPNTGELFF TGTGCCATCCCTAACACCGGGGAGCTGTTTTTT
TRBJ2-7 TRBV7-3 - once 14 CASHPKADPYEQYF TGTGCCAGCCATCCAAAGGCCGACCCCTACGAGCAGTACTTC
TRBJ2-1 TRBV30 - few 10 CAWSVREQFF TGTGCCTGGAGTGTGAGAGAGCAGTTCTTC
TRBJ2-1 TRBV10-3 - - 16 CAISESGRETYNEQFF TGTGCCATCAGTGAGTCCGGCCGGGAAACCTACAATGAGCAGTTCTTC
TRBJ2-3 TRBV7-3 - - 13 CASSLISTDTQYF TGTGCCAGCAGCTTAATTTCCACAGATACGCAGTATTTT
TRBJ2-7 TRBV30 TRBD1 - 12 CAWGQGRYEQYF TGTGCCTGGGGACAGGGAAGGTACGAGCAGTACTTC
TRBJ2-7 TRBV11-3 TRBD2 - 13 CAGSFLAGELLYF TGTGCCGGCAGCTTTTTAGCGGGAGAGTTGTTGTACTTC
TRBJ2-5 TRBV11-3 - - 15 CASSLGTRGRETQYF TGTGCCAGCAGCTTAGGCACCCGGGGACGGGAGACCCAGTACTTC
TRBJ1-1 TRBV10-3 - - 13 CAISESLNTEAFF TGTGCCATCAGTGAGTCGTTGAACACTGAAGCTTTCTTT
TRBJ2-4 TRBV7-2 - few 16 CASSLGGGRAKNIQYF TGTGCCAGCAGCTTAGGCGGAGGTCGGGCCAAAAACATTCAGTACTTC
TRBJ2-1 TRBV11-3 - - 13 CASSLTSRNEQFF TGTGCCAGCAGCTTAACTAGCCGCAATGAGCAGTTCTTC
TRBJ2-2 TRBV11-3 - - 15 CASSPPRILTGELFF TGTGCCAGCAGCCCCCCCAGGATTTTGACCGGGGAGCTGTTTTTT
TRBJ2-2 TRBV27 - - 13 CASSLASAGELFF TGTGCCAGCAGTTTAGCCTCGGCCGGGGAGCTGTTTTTT
TRBJ2-1 TRBV15 TRBD2 - 14 CATSRGTSGSSRFF TGTGCCACCAGCCGCGGGACTAGCGGGAGTAGTCGGTTCTTC
TRBJ2-7 TRBV11-3 - - 12 CASSCHGYEQYF TGTGCCAGCAGCTGTCACGGTTACGAGCAGTACTTC
TRBJ2-4 TRBV15 - - 16 CATSRGGGGSRNIQYF TGTGCCACCAGCAGAGGTGGAGGGGGGAGTCGGAACATTCAGTACTTC
TRBJ2-1 TRBV30 - - 15 CALNSRSASYNEQFF TGTGCACTGAATTCGCGGTCGGCCTCCTACAATGAGCAGTTCTTC
TRBJ2-1 TRBV5-5 - - 16 CASSLAAEVTYNEQFF TGTGCCAGCAGCTTGGCCGCGGAGGTAACCTACAATGAGCAGTTCTTC
TRBJ1-5 TRBV7-2 - - 12 CASSYANQPQHF TGTGCCAGCAGCTACGCCAATCAGCCCCAGCATTTT
TRBJ1-4 TRBV5-1 - - 15 CASSPGDATNEKLFF TGCGCCAGCAGCCCGGGGGATGCAACTAATGAAAAACTGTTTTTT
TRBJ2-5 TRBV19 TRBD1 - 11 CASGQGSTQYF TGTGCCAGCGGACAGGGTAGTACCCAGTACTTC
TRBJ2-7 TRBV19 TRBD1 - 14 CASSKDRELNEQYF TGTGCCAGTAGTAAAGACAGGGAGCTGAACGAGCAGTACTTC
TRBJ1-4 TRBV27 - - 13 CASSFIVGEKLFF TGTGCCAGCAGTTTTATCGTTGGTGAAAAACTGTTTTTT